What follows are 14 T cell receptor beta chains derived from one specimen sequenced in a study of shared clonotypes between healthy human individuals (dated by TCRdb to the early 2020s). The method behind the library was the immunoSEQ multiplex PCR assay. TCRdb mirrors the immuneACCESS table, restricted to in-frame sequences. Some clones are absent from its copies; in checked studies, under half trace to an unresolved V gene, and the reason for the others is unknown. The sample has 850,000 to 1,200,000 clones on record, roughly 80% of them singletons. The ten biggest clones cover 1.2% to 1.5% of the sample. Sequenced material: memory CD4+ T cells sorted from blood. In the paper's terms, the cell subset or site label means: CD45RA-negative fraction. The receptors were sampled from a man between 18 and 29 years old in good health.

The chain recombines TRBV18 with TRBJ1-1; 7 nucleotides align to TRBD1. V trimming: 4 bases; J trimming: 1 base; junction bases outside the gene matches: 6. Germline loops: CDR1 KGHSH, CDR2 LQKENI. CDR3 length equals 15 residues. The CDR3 protein is CASSQSTGQNTEAFF. CDR3 DNA sequence: TGTGCCAGCTCACAGTCGACAGGGCAGAACACTGAAGCTTTCTTT.

With regard to this clone: This CDR3 is also generated by other DNA sequences in the sample. The V and J genes are TRBV5-1 and TRBJ1-2; D is ambiguous. The CDR3 consists of 13 residues. The V and J ends lost 0 bases and 3 bases respectively, with 6 bases between them. Looked up from germline, CDR1 is SGHRS and CDR2 is YFSETQ. The CDR3 nucleotides read TGCGCCAGCAGCTTGGACCGCGACTATGGCTACACCTTC. Encoded protein: CASSLDRDYGYTF. The full variable domain, rest sourced from reference TRBV5-1 and TRBJ1-2, is KAGVTQTPRYLIKTRGQQVTLSCSPISGHRSVSWYQQTPGQGLQFLFEYFSETQRNKGNFPGRFSGRQFSNSRSEMNVSTLELGDSALYLCASSLDRDYGYTFGSGTRLTVV.

V gene TRBV5-1 combines with J gene TRBJ1-2; possible D gene TRBD1, 6 bases. Germline-derived CDR1 and CDR2 are SGHRS and YFSETQ. CDR3 size: 17 residues. V dropped 0 bases and J dropped 2 bases, with 17 bases sitting between them. This chain's CDR3 is CASSLGLGGASNYGYTF. CDR3 sequence (DNA): TGCGCCAGCAGCTTGGGTCTGGGGGGCGCTTCCAACTATGGCTACACCTTC.

The chain has TRBV7-9 and TRBJ2-1, with D tentatively TRBD2 (6 bases). Trimming pared 3 bases from V and 0 bases from J, leaving 18 bases between. The CDR3 is 18 amino acids. The germline CDR1 and CDR2 sequences are SEHNR and FQNEAQ (reference sequence). Here the CDR3 DNA reads TGTGCCAGCAGCTTCAGTGGGGGGATGGGCAGCTCCTACAATGAGCAGTTCTTC. It translates to CASSFSGGMGSSYNEQFF.

This clone has a handful of counts. Other DNA sequences within the sample encode an identical CDR3. This sequence joins TRBV2 and TRBJ2-7; tentative D call: TRBD1 (5 bases). The CDR3 loop spans 12 amino acids. Trimming shortened V by 2 bases and J by 3 bases, and 5 bases separated the two germline ends. Germline lookup yields CDR1 SNHLY and CDR2 FYNNEI. Here the CDR3 reads CASSEQGYEQYF. CDR3 in DNA: TGTGCCAGCAGTGAACAGGGCTACGAGCAGTACTTC. Full variable domain (remainder filled in from reference TRBV2 and TRBJ2-7): EPEVTQTPSHQVTQMGQEVILRCVPISNHLYFYWYRQILGQKVEFLVSFYNNEISEKSEIFDDQFSVERPDGSNFTLKIRSTKLEDSAMYFCASSEQGYEQYFGPGTRLTVT.

The CDR3 loop reads CASTLRQGTDTQYF. CDR3 DNA sequence: TGTGCCAGCACCTTACGACAGGGCACAGATACGCAGTATTTT. V and J are TRBV28 and TRBJ2-3, with D perhaps TRBD1 (6 bases). V was trimmed by 7 bases and J by 1 base, leaving 12 bases between them. The germline V gene encodes CDR1 MDHEN and CDR2 SYDVKM. The CDR3 runs to 14 residues.

The chain recombines TRBV5-4 with TRBJ2-7; D may be TRBD2 (5 bases). This CDR3 comprises 12 residues. The V end was cut by 4 bases, the J end by 4 bases, with 9 bases between. Per germline, CDR1 SGHNT and CDR2 YYREEE (reference sequence). The CDR3 coding sequence is TGTGCCAGCAGCCAACGGGGATACGAGCAGTACTTC. It translates to CASSQRGYEQYF.

The J gene is TRBJ1-1, the V gene TRBV19; the D gene is possibly TRBD1 (5 bases). Germline CDR1 LNHDA, CDR2 SQIVND (reference sequence). The CDR3 loop spans 16 amino acids. The V end lost 4 bases, the J end lost 0 bases, and 15 bases lay between the germline ends. Written as DNA, the CDR3 is TGTGCCAGTAGTACGACAGCTCAACTCATGAACACTGAAGCTTTCTTT. This translates into CASSTTAQLMNTEAFF.

The J gene is TRBJ2-7, the V gene TRBV11-2, with 8 bases matching TRBD1. The CDR3 covers 15 residues. Germline assignment: CDR1 SGHAT and CDR2 FQNNGV. Germline trimming cut 4 bases from V and 7 bases from J; bases unmatched to any gene: 12. Here the CDR3 DNA reads TGTGCCAGCAGCTCCTATCGAGGACAGGGCGGAGAGCAGTACTTC. Translated: CASSSYRGQGGEQYF. Variable domain in full (rest from reference TRBV11-2 and TRBJ2-7): EAGVAQSPRYKIIEKRQSVAFWCNPISGHATLYWYQQILGQGPKLLIQFQNNGVVDDSQLPKDRFSAERLKGVDSTLKIQPAKLEDSAVYLCASSSYRGQGGEQYFGPGTRLTVT.

The CDR3 is CASSLAKTSGVSNEQYF. CDR3 coding DNA: TGCGCCAGCAGCTTGGCCAAGACTAGCGGGGTTTCTAACGAGCAGTACTTC. The rearrangement uses TRBV5-1 and TRBJ2-7; the match to TRBD2 covers 11 bases. CDR3 length: 17 residues. V trimming: 0 bases; J trimming: 5 bases; junction bases outside the gene matches: 10. Germline V lookup: CDR1 SGHRS, CDR2 YFSETQ.

The chain employs TRBV4-3 and TRBJ2-3, with 11 bases aligning to TRBD2. CDR3 size: 17 residues. The V gene's germline CDR1 is LGHNA and CDR2 YSLEER. Losses at the gene ends were 3 bases for V and 1 base for J; bases not matched to a gene: 6. CDR3 protein: CASSQILAGVGTDTQYF. The CDR3 DNA reads as TGCGCCAGCAGCCAGATACTAGCGGGAGTCGGCACAGATACGCAGTATTTT.

This chain joins TRBV5-4 and TRBJ1-2; unclear D gene. Germline CDR1 and CDR2: SGHNT and YYREEE (reference sequence). CDR3 length equals 14 residues. Trimming took 1 base from V and 2 from J, leaving 9 bases between them. CDR3 coding DNA: TGTGCCAGCAGCTTGACCCGTTCCAACTATGGCTACACCTTC. It specifies CASSLTRSNYGYTF.

The V gene is TRBV4-3, the J gene TRBJ2-3, with 11 bases lining up with TRBD2. The CDR3 is 16 residues long. V gave up 4 bases and J gave up 0 bases; unmatched junction bases: 3. CDR1 and CDR2 (germline): LGHNA, YSLEER. For the CDR3, the DNA is TGCGCCAGCAGCCGGGGGACTAGCGGCAGCACAGATACGCAGTATTTT. Translated: CASSRGTSGSTDTQYF.

The chain recombines TRBV28 with TRBJ1-2; a weak D match, TRBD1 (5 bases). Looked up from germline, CDR1 is MDHEN and CDR2 is SYDVKM. Trimming cost V 6 bases and J 4 bases, with 18 bases left between them. CDR3 length: 15 amino acids. The DNA of the CDR3 is TGTGCCAGCAGCCCACCGGGGGGGTCCGCCTATGGCTACACCTTC. Translation gives CASSPPGGSAYGYTF.